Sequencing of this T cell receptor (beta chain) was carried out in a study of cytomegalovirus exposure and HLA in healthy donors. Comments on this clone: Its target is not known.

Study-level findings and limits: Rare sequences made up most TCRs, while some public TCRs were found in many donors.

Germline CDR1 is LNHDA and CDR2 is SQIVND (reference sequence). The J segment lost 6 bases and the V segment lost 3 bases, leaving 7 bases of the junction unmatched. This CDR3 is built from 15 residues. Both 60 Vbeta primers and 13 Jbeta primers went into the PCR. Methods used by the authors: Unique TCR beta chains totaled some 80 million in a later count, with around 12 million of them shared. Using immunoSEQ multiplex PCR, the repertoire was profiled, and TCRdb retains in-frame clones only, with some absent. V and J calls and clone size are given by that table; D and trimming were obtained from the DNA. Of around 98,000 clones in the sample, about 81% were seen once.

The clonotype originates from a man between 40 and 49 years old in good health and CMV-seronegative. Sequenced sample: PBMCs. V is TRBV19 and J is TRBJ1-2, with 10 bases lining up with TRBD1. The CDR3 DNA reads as TGTGCCAGTAGTATGGGCCGCGGGACAGGGGATGGCTACACCTTC. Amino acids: CASSMGRGTGDGYTF.